The clone carrying this T cell receptor (beta chain) was counted ten times or more. Germline CDR1 and CDR2: DFQATT and SNEGSKA (reference sequence). Trimming took 4 bases from V and 1 from J; bases not matched to a gene: 6. This CDR3 contains 15 residues. The source of the sample is a study of T cell repertoires in cytomegalovirus infection. Using its own MiXCR run on the reads, TCRdb lists one record per CDR3 protein. The data contain hundreds of thousands of distinct CDR3 sequences, about 33% of them seen just once; the ten biggest clones take up roughly 13%. The source is a human donor in good health (CMV status not recorded). Some clones in this sample may be carry-over from other donors' samples. Sequencing input: PBMCs. The rearrangement uses TRBV20-1 and TRBJ2-3; 9 positions match TRBD1. The CDR3 coding sequence is TGCAGTGCTACCCACCGGGACAGGGGCACAGATACGCAGTATTTT. It is translated as CSATHRDRGTDTQYF.